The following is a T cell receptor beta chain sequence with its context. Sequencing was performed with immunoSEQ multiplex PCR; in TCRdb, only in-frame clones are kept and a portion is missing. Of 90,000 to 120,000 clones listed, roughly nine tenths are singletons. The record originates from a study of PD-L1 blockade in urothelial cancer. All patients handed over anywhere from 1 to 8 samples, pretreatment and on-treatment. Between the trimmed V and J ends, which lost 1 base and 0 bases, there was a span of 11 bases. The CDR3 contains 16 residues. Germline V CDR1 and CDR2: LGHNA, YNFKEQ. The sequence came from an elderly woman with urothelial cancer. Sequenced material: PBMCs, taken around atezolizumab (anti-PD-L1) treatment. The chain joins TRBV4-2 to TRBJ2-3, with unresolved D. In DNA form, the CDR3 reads TGTGCCAGCAGCCAAGTCGCGAGAGGTAGCACAGATACGCAGTATTTT. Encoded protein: CASSQVARGSTDTQYF.